This T cell receptor beta chain was identified in a study of blood T cell repertoires in COVID-19. Study as a whole: Samples representing acute and convalescent COVID-19 were sourced from the United States, Italy and Spain.

The repertoire was sequenced with immunoSEQ multiplex PCR; TCRdb's copy has only in-frame clones and lacks some. Of 150,000 to 250,000 clones listed, roughly 80% are singletons. Patients at the Seattle site were enrolled during active infection and followed longitudinally. The TCR originated in a woman aged 40 to 50 with COVID-19, enrolled during active disease. The sequencing sample was made of peripheral blood.

CDR3 DNA sequence: TGTGCCAGTAGTCGCCAGACTAGCGGGACGTACAATGAGCAGTTCTTC. It specifies CASSRQTSGTYNEQFF. The rearrangement joins TRBV19 to TRBJ2-1; TRBD2 matches at 11 bases. Trimming at V came to 5 bases and at J to 4 bases, leaving 7 bases not matched to a gene. The CDR3 has 16 amino acids. Germline assignment: CDR1 LNHDA and CDR2 SQIVND (reference sequence). The variable domain in full, completed from reference TRBV19 and TRBJ2-1, reads DGGITQSPKYLFRKEGQNVTLSCEQNLNHDAMYWYRQDPGQGLRLIYYSQIVNDFQKGDIAEGYSVSREKKESFPLTVTSAQKNPTAFYLCASSRQTSGTYNEQFFGPGTRLTVL.